This is a list of T cell receptor beta chains from one sample in a study of blood T cell repertoires in COVID-19. Sequencing used immunoSEQ multiplex PCR; TCRdb keeps in-frame clones, though not all of them. The table shows 150,000 to 200,000 clones, with about four fifths occurring only once. The sequencing input was peripheral blood. The receptors derive from a man between 60 and 75 years old with acute or convalescent COVID-19. CDR3s include the opening cysteine and the closing phenylalanine or tryptophan. Fields, in order: clone size, J gene, D gene, V gene, CDR3 protein, CDR3 DNA. A D gene is named only where the DNA matches it firmly. Where a row states a size, it is once, few, many or the class of an expanded clone; other rows omit it.

abundance: few; j_gene: TRBJ2-5; d_gene: -; v_gene: TRBV7-2; CDR3aa: CASSLVGGETQYF; CDR3nt: TGTGCCAGCAGCTTAGTTGGCGGGGAGACCCAGTACTTC
abundance: -; j_gene: TRBJ2-1; d_gene: TRBD1; v_gene: TRBV29-1; CDR3aa: CSGTQGSYNEQFF; CDR3nt: TGCAGCGGGACACAGGGGTCCTACAATGAGCAGTTCTTC
abundance: few; j_gene: TRBJ1-2; d_gene: -; v_gene: TRBV6-1; CDR3aa: CASSEQDNYGYTF; CDR3nt: TGTGCCAGCAGTGAACAGGATAACTATGGCTACACCTTC
abundance: -; j_gene: TRBJ1-1; d_gene: -; v_gene: TRBV6-1; CDR3aa: CASSDLLTGVNTEAFF; CDR3nt: TGTGCCAGCAGTGATCTTCTTACAGGAGTGAACACTGAAGCTTTCTTT
abundance: few; j_gene: TRBJ1-5; d_gene: TRBD1; v_gene: TRBV2; CDR3aa: CASRGTGTGQPQHF; CDR3nt: TGTGCCAGCAGAGGGACAGGGACGGGTCAGCCCCAGCATTTT
abundance: -; j_gene: TRBJ2-1; d_gene: TRBD2; v_gene: TRBV13; CDR3aa: CASSPQSGRANEQFF; CDR3nt: TGTGCCAGCAGCCCCCAAAGCGGGAGGGCCAATGAGCAGTTCTTC
abundance: -; j_gene: TRBJ1-2; d_gene: -; v_gene: TRBV4-3; CDR3aa: CASSQDWGDYGYTF; CDR3nt: TGCGCCAGCAGCCAAGACTGGGGGGACTATGGCTACACCTTC
abundance: few; j_gene: TRBJ2-7; d_gene: -; v_gene: TRBV29-1; CDR3aa: CSVVELGASYEQYF; CDR3nt: TGCAGCGTTGTTGAATTAGGGGCTTCCTACGAGCAGTACTTC
abundance: -; j_gene: TRBJ2-1; d_gene: -; v_gene: TRBV19; CDR3aa: CASSMGGGTYNEQFF; CDR3nt: TGTGCCAGTAGTATGGGAGGGGGTACCTACAATGAGCAGTTCTTC
abundance: medium-sized; j_gene: TRBJ1-3; d_gene: TRBD1; v_gene: TRBV7-8; CDR3aa: CASTQGGSGNTIYF; CDR3nt: TGTGCCAGCACCCAGGGGGGCTCTGGAAACACCATATATTTT
abundance: once; j_gene: TRBJ2-1; d_gene: -; v_gene: TRBV7-9; CDR3aa: CASSPSRGSHNEQFF; CDR3nt: TGTGCCAGCAGCCCTTCGAGGGGGAGCCACAATGAGCAGTTCTTC
abundance: -; j_gene: TRBJ1-3; d_gene: -; v_gene: TRBV6-1; CDR3aa: CASSERSGNTIYF; CDR3nt: TGTGCCAGCAGTGAGCGCTCTGGAAACACCATATATTTT
abundance: -; j_gene: TRBJ2-3; d_gene: TRBD2; v_gene: TRBV6-2/TRBV6-3; CDR3aa: CASSRIAGGFSSTDTQYF; CDR3nt: TGTGCCAGCAGCCGTATAGCGGGGGGCTTTTCAAGCACAGATACGCAGTATTTT
abundance: once; j_gene: TRBJ2-5; d_gene: TRBD2; v_gene: TRBV6-2/TRBV6-3; CDR3aa: CASSGTLAGQETQYF; CDR3nt: TGTGCCAGCAGTGGGACACTAGCGGGACAAGAGACCCAGTACTTC
abundance: -; j_gene: TRBJ2-3; d_gene: TRBD2; v_gene: TRBV9; CDR3aa: CASSVASRGGRDTQYF; CDR3nt: TGTGCCAGCAGCGTAGCTTCGCGGGGGGGCCGAGATACGCAGTATTTT
abundance: -; j_gene: TRBJ2-5; d_gene: -; v_gene: TRBV21-1; CDR3aa: CASSKEGEGETQYF; CDR3nt: TGTGCCAGCAGCAAAGAAGGGGAGGGGGAGACCCAGTACTTC
abundance: -; j_gene: TRBJ2-3; d_gene: TRBD2; v_gene: TRBV3-1/TRBV3-2; CDR3aa: CASSPRGGRSTDTQYF; CDR3nt: TGTGCCAGCAGCCCTCGGGGGGGGCGGAGCACAGATACGCAGTATTTT
abundance: few; j_gene: TRBJ1-2; d_gene: -; v_gene: TRBV7-9; CDR3aa: CASSLAEYGYTF; CDR3nt: TGTGCCAGCAGCTTAGCGGAGTATGGCTACACCTTC
abundance: -; j_gene: TRBJ1-1; d_gene: -; v_gene: TRBV19; CDR3aa: CASLDRDRGGTEAFF; CDR3nt: TGTGCCAGCCTAGACCGGGACCGAGGGGGCACTGAAGCTTTCTTT
abundance: -; j_gene: TRBJ2-3; d_gene: -; v_gene: TRBV29-1; CDR3aa: CSVAGGSSTDTQYF; CDR3nt: TGCAGCGTTGCGGGCGGGTCTAGCACAGATACGCAGTATTTT
abundance: -; j_gene: TRBJ2-7; d_gene: TRBD2; v_gene: TRBV4-2; CDR3aa: CASSHFLAGGVHEQYF; CDR3nt: TGTGCCAGCAGCCATTTCCTAGCGGGGGGGGTCCACGAGCAGTACTTC
abundance: -; j_gene: TRBJ1-6; d_gene: -; v_gene: TRBV28; CDR3aa: CASNIQQANSPLHF; CDR3nt: TGTGCCAGCAATATTCAGCAGGCAAATTCACCCCTCCACTTT
abundance: -; j_gene: TRBJ1-6; d_gene: -; v_gene: TRBV30; CDR3aa: CAWKQGGSPLHF; CDR3nt: TGTGCCTGGAAACAGGGAGGGTCACCCCTCCACTTT
abundance: -; j_gene: TRBJ1-2; d_gene: TRBD1; v_gene: TRBV5-4; CDR3aa: CASSRPMGQGVYGYTF; CDR3nt: TGTGCCAGCAGTCGGCCGATGGGACAGGGGGTCTATGGCTACACCTTC
abundance: -; j_gene: TRBJ2-1; d_gene: TRBD2; v_gene: TRBV5-1; CDR3aa: CASSLAGSAGGEQFF; CDR3nt: TGCGCCAGCAGCTTGGCTGGGTCCGCGGGAGGGGAGCAGTTCTTC
abundance: -; j_gene: TRBJ1-2; d_gene: TRBD1; v_gene: TRBV7-9; CDR3aa: CASSFTGGTYGYTF; CDR3nt: TGTGCCAGCAGCTTTACAGGGGGCACCTATGGCTACACCTTC
abundance: -; j_gene: TRBJ2-5; d_gene: -; v_gene: TRBV9; CDR3aa: CASSEGGGGQETQYF; CDR3nt: TGTGCCAGCAGCGAAGGGGGAGGGGGGCAAGAGACCCAGTACTTC
abundance: -; j_gene: TRBJ2-7; d_gene: -; v_gene: TRBV6-5; CDR3aa: CASSSPGHFYEQYF; CDR3nt: TGTGCCAGCAGTTCGCCCGGACATTTCTACGAGCAGTACTTC
abundance: -; j_gene: TRBJ2-2; d_gene: TRBD1; v_gene: TRBV5-6; CDR3aa: CASSPGQANTGELFF; CDR3nt: TGTGCCAGCAGCCCAGGACAGGCGAACACCGGGGAGCTGTTTTTT
abundance: once; j_gene: TRBJ1-5; d_gene: TRBD1; v_gene: TRBV6-5; CDR3aa: CASRGQGNQPQHF; CDR3nt: TGTGCCAGCAGGGGACAGGGAAATCAGCCCCAGCATTTT
abundance: -; j_gene: TRBJ2-7; d_gene: -; v_gene: TRBV7-6; CDR3aa: CASTALGPRSYEQYF; CDR3nt: TGTGCCAGCACCGCACTAGGCCCCCGAAGCTACGAGCAGTACTTC
abundance: -; j_gene: TRBJ2-3; d_gene: TRBD1; v_gene: TRBV25-1; CDR3aa: CASSATTGGTQYF; CDR3nt: TGTGCCAGCAGTGCCACGACAGGGGGTACGCAGTATTTT
abundance: few; j_gene: TRBJ1-5; d_gene: TRBD1; v_gene: TRBV24-1; CDR3aa: CATSDLVPTGDLYSNQPQHF; CDR3nt: TGTGCCACCAGTGATTTAGTCCCGACAGGGGATCTTTATAGCAATCAGCCCCAGCATTTT
abundance: few; j_gene: TRBJ2-7; d_gene: TRBD1; v_gene: TRBV18; CDR3aa: CASSGGTGSYEQYF; CDR3nt: TGTGCCAGCTCAGGCGGGACAGGTTCCTACGAGCAGTACTTC
abundance: -; j_gene: TRBJ1-1; d_gene: -; v_gene: TRBV3-1/TRBV3-2; CDR3aa: CASSPSWNTEAFF; CDR3nt: TGTGCCAGCAGCCCTTCGTGGAACACTGAAGCTTTCTTT
abundance: -; j_gene: TRBJ2-3; d_gene: -; v_gene: TRBV29-1; CDR3aa: CSLTGVVADTQYF; CDR3nt: TGCAGCCTCACCGGGGTAGTAGCAGATACGCAGTATTTT
abundance: few; j_gene: TRBJ1-4; d_gene: TRBD1; v_gene: TRBV25-1; CDR3aa: CASSEPDRFYEKLFF; CDR3nt: TGTGCCAGCAGTGAGCCGGACAGGTTCTATGAAAAACTGTTTTTT
abundance: -; j_gene: TRBJ2-1; d_gene: -; v_gene: TRBV3-1/TRBV3-2; CDR3aa: CASSQDQAGFYNEQFF; CDR3nt: TGTGCCAGCAGCCAAGATCAAGCGGGTTTCTACAATGAGCAGTTCTTC
abundance: -; j_gene: TRBJ1-2; d_gene: TRBD1; v_gene: TRBV3-1/TRBV3-2; CDR3aa: CASSQVTGDRGKDGYTF; CDR3nt: TGTGCCAGCAGCCAAGTTACCGGGGACAGGGGGAAGGACGGCTACACCTTC
abundance: -; j_gene: TRBJ1-1; d_gene: TRBD1; v_gene: TRBV19; CDR3aa: CASSLQGSLNTEAFF; CDR3nt: TGTGCCAGTAGCCTACAGGGGTCGTTGAACACTGAAGCTTTCTTT
abundance: -; j_gene: TRBJ2-1; d_gene: TRBD2; v_gene: TRBV6-2/TRBV6-3; CDR3aa: CASSIAGGAYNEQFF; CDR3nt: TGTGCCAGCAGCATCGCCGGGGGGGCCTACAATGAGCAGTTCTTC
abundance: -; j_gene: TRBJ1-2; d_gene: TRBD1; v_gene: TRBV2; CDR3aa: CASSRRGTGAMFGGYTF; CDR3nt: TGTGCCAGCAGCCGGAGGGGGACAGGGGCTATGTTTGGCGGCTACACCTTC
abundance: -; j_gene: TRBJ1-5; d_gene: TRBD1; v_gene: TRBV19; CDR3aa: CASYKTGSFQPQHF; CDR3nt: TGTGCCAGTTATAAGACAGGGAGTTTTCAGCCCCAGCATTTT
abundance: -; j_gene: TRBJ2-4; d_gene: TRBD2; v_gene: TRBV7-8; CDR3aa: CASSLTGGRNIQYF; CDR3nt: TGTGCCAGCAGCTTAACGGGGGGGCGAAACATTCAGTACTTC
abundance: -; j_gene: TRBJ1-5; d_gene: -; v_gene: TRBV9; CDR3aa: CASTGHSNQPQHF; CDR3nt: TGTGCCAGTACAGGCCATAGCAATCAGCCCCAGCATTTT
abundance: -; j_gene: TRBJ1-5; d_gene: -; v_gene: TRBV6-5; CDR3aa: CASSYASGQPQHF; CDR3nt: TGTGCCAGCAGTTACGCGAGCGGTCAGCCCCAGCATTTT
abundance: -; j_gene: TRBJ1-1; d_gene: TRBD1; v_gene: TRBV3-1/TRBV3-2; CDR3aa: CASRTGYDEAFF; CDR3nt: TGTGCCAGCCGGACAGGGTACGATGAAGCTTTCTTT
abundance: -; j_gene: TRBJ1-6; d_gene: -; v_gene: TRBV3-1/TRBV3-2; CDR3aa: CASNRGERGEEGPSYNSPLHF; CDR3nt: TGTGCCAGCAACCGGGGGGAGCGGGGGGAGGAGGGCCCCTCCTATAATTCACCCCTCCACTTT
abundance: once; j_gene: TRBJ1-5; d_gene: TRBD1; v_gene: TRBV5-6; CDR3aa: CASSPPRDRDFNQPQHF; CDR3nt: TGTGCCAGCAGTCCACCCCGGGACAGGGATTTCAATCAGCCCCAGCATTTT
abundance: -; j_gene: TRBJ1-1; d_gene: -; v_gene: TRBV2; CDR3aa: CAFRGGLSTEAFF; CDR3nt: TGTGCATTCCGGGGTGGGTTAAGCACTGAAGCTTTCTTT
abundance: -; j_gene: TRBJ2-2; d_gene: TRBD2; v_gene: TRBV30; CDR3aa: CAWSVGREGYRGELFF; CDR3nt: TGTGCCTGGAGTGTCGGACGGGAGGGATATCGCGGGGAGCTGTTTTTT
abundance: -; j_gene: TRBJ2-1; d_gene: TRBD2; v_gene: TRBV20-1; CDR3aa: CSALAGGLQFF; CDR3nt: TGCAGTGCCTTAGCGGGAGGATTGCAGTTCTTC
abundance: -; j_gene: TRBJ2-2; d_gene: -; v_gene: TRBV12-5; CDR3aa: CASGLWTRGGPGELFF; CDR3nt: TGTGCTAGTGGTTTGTGGACGCGGGGAGGCCCCGGGGAGCTGTTTTTT